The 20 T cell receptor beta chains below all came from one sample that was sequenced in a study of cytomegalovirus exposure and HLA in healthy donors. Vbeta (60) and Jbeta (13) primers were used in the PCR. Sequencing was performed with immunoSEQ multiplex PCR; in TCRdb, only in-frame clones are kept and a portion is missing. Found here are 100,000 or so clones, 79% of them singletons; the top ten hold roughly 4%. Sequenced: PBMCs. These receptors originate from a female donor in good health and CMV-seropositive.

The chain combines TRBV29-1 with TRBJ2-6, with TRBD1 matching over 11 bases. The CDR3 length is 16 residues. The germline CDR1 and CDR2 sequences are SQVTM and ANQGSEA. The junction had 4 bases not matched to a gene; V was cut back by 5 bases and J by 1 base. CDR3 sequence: CSVPGQGASGANVLTF. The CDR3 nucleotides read TGCAGCGTTCCAGGACAGGGGGCGTCTGGGGCCAACGTCCTGACTTTC.

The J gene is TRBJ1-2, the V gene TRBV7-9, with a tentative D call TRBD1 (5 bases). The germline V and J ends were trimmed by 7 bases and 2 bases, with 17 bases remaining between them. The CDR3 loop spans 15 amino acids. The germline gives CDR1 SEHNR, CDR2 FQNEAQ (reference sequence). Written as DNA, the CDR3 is TGTGCCAGCACCCCCTCGGGGGGGGGAAACTATGGCTACACCTTC. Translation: CASTPSGGGNYGYTF.

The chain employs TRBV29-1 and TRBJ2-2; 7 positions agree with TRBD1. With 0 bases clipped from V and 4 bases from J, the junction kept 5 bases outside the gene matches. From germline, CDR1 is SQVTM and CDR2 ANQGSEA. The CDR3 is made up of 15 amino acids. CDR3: CSVEDQGEFTGELFF. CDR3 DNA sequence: TGCAGCGTTGAAGATCAGGGGGAGTTCACCGGGGAGCTGTTTTTT.

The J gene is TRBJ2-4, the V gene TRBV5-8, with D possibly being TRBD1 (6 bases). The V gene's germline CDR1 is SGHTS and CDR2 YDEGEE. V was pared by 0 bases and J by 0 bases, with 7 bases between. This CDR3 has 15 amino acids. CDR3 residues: CASSLGTVAKNIQYF. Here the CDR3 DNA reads TGTGCCAGCAGCTTGGGGACAGTAGCCAAAAACATTCAGTACTTC.

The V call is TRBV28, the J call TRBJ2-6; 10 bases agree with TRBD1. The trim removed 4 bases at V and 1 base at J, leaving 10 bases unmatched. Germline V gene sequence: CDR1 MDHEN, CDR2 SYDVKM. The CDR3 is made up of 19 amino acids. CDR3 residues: CASSSIPRGQGSGANVLTF. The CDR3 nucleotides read TGTGCCAGCAGTTCCATTCCACGGGGACAGGGGTCTGGGGCCAACGTCCTGACTTTC.

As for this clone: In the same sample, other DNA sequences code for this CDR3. CDR3 region: CASSVAGNTEAFF. DNA of the CDR3: TGTGCCAGCAGCGTAGCCGGGAACACTGAAGCTTTCTTT. The chain couples TRBV9 to TRBJ1-1, with D hard to call. Germline CDR1 and CDR2: SGDLS and YYNGEE. Trimming stripped 0 bases from V and 1 base from J, with 4 bases between. This CDR3 contains 13 residues.

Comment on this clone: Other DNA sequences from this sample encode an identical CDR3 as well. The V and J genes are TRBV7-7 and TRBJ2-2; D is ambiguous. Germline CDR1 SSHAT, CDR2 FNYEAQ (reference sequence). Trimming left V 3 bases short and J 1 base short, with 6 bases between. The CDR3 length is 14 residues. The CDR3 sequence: CASSLTGNTGELFF. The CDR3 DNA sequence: TGTGCCAGCAGCTTGACGGGGAACACCGGGGAGCTGTTTTTT.

CDR3 sequence reads: CATSRNPDRGNEQYF. The CDR3 DNA reads as TGTGCCACCAGCAGGAACCCGGACAGGGGGAACGAGCAGTACTTC. The chain carries TRBV15 and TRBJ2-7, with 10 bases lining up with TRBD1. V lost 3 bases and J lost 5; bases outside the gene matches: 7. CDR3 length: 15 amino acids. In germline, CDR1 is LNHNV, CDR2 YYDKDF (reference sequence).

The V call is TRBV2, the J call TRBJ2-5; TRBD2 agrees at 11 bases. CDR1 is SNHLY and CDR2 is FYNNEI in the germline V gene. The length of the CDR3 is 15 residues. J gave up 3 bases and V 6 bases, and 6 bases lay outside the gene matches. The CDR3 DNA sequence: TGTGCCAGCAGGGGGAGACTAGCGGGAAAAGAGACCCAGTACTTC. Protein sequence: CASRGRLAGKETQYF. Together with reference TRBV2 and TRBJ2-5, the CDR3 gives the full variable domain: EPEVTQTPSHQVTQMGQEVILRCVPISNHLYFYWYRQILGQKVEFLVSFYNNEISEKSEIFDDQFSVERPDGSNFTLKIRSTKLEDSAMYFCASRGRLAGKETQYFGPGTRLLVL.

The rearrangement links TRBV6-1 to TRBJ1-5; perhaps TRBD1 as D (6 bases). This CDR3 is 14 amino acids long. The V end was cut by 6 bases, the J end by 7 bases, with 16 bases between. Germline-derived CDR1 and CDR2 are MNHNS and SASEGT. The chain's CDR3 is CASRYGQPDQPQHF. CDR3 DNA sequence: TGTGCCAGCAGATACGGACAGCCTGACCAGCCCCAGCATTTT.

The CDR3 here is CASSLKGGSANAQETQYF. DNA for the CDR3: TGCGCCAGCAGCCTCAAAGGGGGTAGCGCCAACGCACAAGAGACCCAGTACTTC. The chain employs TRBV4-1 and TRBJ2-5; D is possibly TRBD1 (6 bases). V shed 4 bases and J shed 2 bases, with 23 bases lying between them. Germline assignment: CDR1 MGHRA and CDR2 YSYEKL. The CDR3 totals 18 residues.

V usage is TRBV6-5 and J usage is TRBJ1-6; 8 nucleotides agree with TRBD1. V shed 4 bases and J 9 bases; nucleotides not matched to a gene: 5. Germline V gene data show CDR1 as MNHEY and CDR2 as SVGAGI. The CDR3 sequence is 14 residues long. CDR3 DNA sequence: TGTGCCAGCAGTTCCCGGACAGGGACTTCACCCCTCCACTTT. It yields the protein CASSSRTGTSPLHF.

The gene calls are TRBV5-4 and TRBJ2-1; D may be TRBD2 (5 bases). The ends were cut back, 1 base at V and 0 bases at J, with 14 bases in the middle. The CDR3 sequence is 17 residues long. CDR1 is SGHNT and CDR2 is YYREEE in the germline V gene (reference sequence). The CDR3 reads CASSLFSSGSSYNEQFF. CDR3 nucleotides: TGTGCCAGCAGCTTGTTCTCTTCGGGAAGCTCCTACAATGAGCAGTTCTTC. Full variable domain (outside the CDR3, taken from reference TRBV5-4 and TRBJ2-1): ETGVTQSPTHLIKTRGQQVTLRCSSQSGHNTVSWYQQALGQGPQFIFQYYREEENGRGNFPPRFSGLQFPNYSSELNVNALELDDSALYLCASSLFSSGSSYNEQFFGPGTRLTVL.

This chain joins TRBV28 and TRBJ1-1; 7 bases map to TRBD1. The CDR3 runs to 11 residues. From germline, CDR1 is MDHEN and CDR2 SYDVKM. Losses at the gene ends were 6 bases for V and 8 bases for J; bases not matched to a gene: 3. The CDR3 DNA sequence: TGTGCCAGCAGCAGGGGGGCCGAAGCTTTCTTT. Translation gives CASSRGAEAFF.

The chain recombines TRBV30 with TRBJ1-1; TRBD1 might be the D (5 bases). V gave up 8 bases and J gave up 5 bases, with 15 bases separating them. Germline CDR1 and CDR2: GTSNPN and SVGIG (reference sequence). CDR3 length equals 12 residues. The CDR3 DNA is TGTGCCCTCGGACGGGGGACGACTGAAGCTTTCTTT. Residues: CALGRGTTEAFF.

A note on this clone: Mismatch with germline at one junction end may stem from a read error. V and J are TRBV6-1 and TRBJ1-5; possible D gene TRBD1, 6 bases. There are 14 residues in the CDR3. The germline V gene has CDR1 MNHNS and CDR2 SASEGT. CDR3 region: CASGRDTQNRPQHF. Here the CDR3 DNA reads TGTGCCAGCGGGAGGGACACCCAGAATCGGCCCCAGCATTTT.

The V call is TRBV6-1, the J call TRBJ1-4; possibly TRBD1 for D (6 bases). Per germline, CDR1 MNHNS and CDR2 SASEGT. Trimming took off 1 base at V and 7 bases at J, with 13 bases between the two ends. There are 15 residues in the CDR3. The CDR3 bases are TGTGCCAGCAGTGAAGATGGACAGTCGCGTGAAAAACTGTTTTTT. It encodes CASSEDGQSREKLFF.

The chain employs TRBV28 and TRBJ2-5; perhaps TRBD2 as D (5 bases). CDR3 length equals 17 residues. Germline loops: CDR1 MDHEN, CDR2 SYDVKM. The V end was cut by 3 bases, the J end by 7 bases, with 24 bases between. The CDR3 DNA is TGTGCCAGCAGTTTCTCAAGCCTTGGGGAGCGGTCCGGGACCCAGTACTTC. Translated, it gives CASSFSSLGERSGTQYF.

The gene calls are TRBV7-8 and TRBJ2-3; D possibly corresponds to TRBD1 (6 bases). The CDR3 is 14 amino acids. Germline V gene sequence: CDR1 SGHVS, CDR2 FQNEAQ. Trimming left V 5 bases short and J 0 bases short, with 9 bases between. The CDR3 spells CASSPGASTDTQYF. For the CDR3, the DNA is TGTGCCAGCAGCCCAGGGGCTAGCACAGATACGCAGTATTTT.

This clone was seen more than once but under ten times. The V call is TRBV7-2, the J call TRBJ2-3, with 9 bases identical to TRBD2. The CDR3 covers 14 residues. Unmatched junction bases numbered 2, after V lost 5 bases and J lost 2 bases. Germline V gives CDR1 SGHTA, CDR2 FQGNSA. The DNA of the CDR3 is TGTGCCAGCAGCAGACTAGCGGTCACAGATACGCAGTATTTT. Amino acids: CASSRLAVTDTQYF.